Listed below are T cell receptor beta chains from one sample, sequenced in a study of regulatory T cells in long-lasting Graves disease. From the multiplex PCR reads, TCRdb called clonotypes with MiXCR, one entry per CDR3 protein. The repertoire holds 350,000 to 450,000 distinct CDR3 sequences, with about 20% as singletons. The source was peripheral blood mononuclear cells (PBMCs), collected when the disease was refractory, from a patient treated with antithyroid drugs. The source is a female donor with Graves disease. CDR3s include the opening cysteine and the closing phenylalanine or tryptophan. Each record gives: D gene, CDR3 length, V gene, J gene, clone size, CDR3 DNA, CDR3 protein. A D gene is named only where the DNA matches it firmly. The listing skips clone size in some rows; elsewhere it reads once, few, many or a size class.

d_gene: TRBD1
len: 15
v_gene: TRBV7-9
j_gene: TRBJ1-2
abundance: NA
CDR3nt: TGTGCCAGCAGCCCGCGGGGGACAGGAACCTATGGCTACACCTTC
CDR3aa: CASSPRGTGTYGYTF

d_gene: TRBD1
len: 15
v_gene: TRBV20-1
j_gene: TRBJ2-2
abundance: once
CDR3nt: TGCAGTGCTACCCGCGGGACAGGGAACACCGGGGAGCTGTTTTTT
CDR3aa: CSATRGTGNTGELFF

d_gene: NA
len: 16
v_gene: TRBV2
j_gene: TRBJ1-6
abundance: few
CDR3nt: TGTGCCAGCAAAGGGAGGGGGGGGCCCGTTAATTCACCCCTCCACTTT
CDR3aa: CASKGRGGPVNSPLHF

d_gene: NA
len: 13
v_gene: TRBV30
j_gene: TRBJ2-7
abundance: many
CDR3nt: TGTGCCTTTAGCGGTTCAAGCTCCTACGAGCAGTACTTC
CDR3aa: CAFSGSSSYEQYF

d_gene: NA
len: 14
v_gene: TRBV28
j_gene: TRBJ2-7
abundance: many
CDR3nt: TGTGCCAGCAGTCTACATTTACCCCCTTACGAGCAGTACTTC
CDR3aa: CASSLHLPPYEQYF

d_gene: TRBD2
len: 19
v_gene: TRBV7-8
j_gene: TRBJ2-5
abundance: many
CDR3nt: TGTGCCAGCAGCCATATGACTAGCGGGGGAGGGGACCGGAGTGAGACCCAGTACTTC
CDR3aa: CASSHMTSGGGDRSETQYF

d_gene: NA
len: 16
v_gene: TRBV11-2
j_gene: TRBJ2-7
abundance: few
CDR3nt: TGTGCCAGCAGCGGTTATAGCGGTCCGATTAACGTCGAGCAGTACTTC
CDR3aa: CASSGYSGPINVEQYF

d_gene: NA
len: 13
v_gene: TRBV19
j_gene: TRBJ2-5
abundance: NA
CDR3nt: TGTGCCAGTAGTGTAGGAAGGACGGAGACCCAGTACTTC
CDR3aa: CASSVGRTETQYF

d_gene: NA
len: 15
v_gene: TRBV7-2
j_gene: TRBJ2-2
abundance: NA
CDR3nt: TGTGCCAGCAGCTCAACAACAGGTTACACCGAGGAGCTGTTTTTT
CDR3aa: CASSSTTGYTEELFF

d_gene: NA
len: 13
v_gene: TRBV13
j_gene: TRBJ2-7
abundance: few
CDR3nt: TGTGCCAGCAGCCCGGAGGGCCGGTACGAGCAGTACTTC
CDR3aa: CASSPEGRYEQYF

d_gene: NA
len: 13
v_gene: TRBV6-5
j_gene: TRBJ2-7
abundance: once
CDR3nt: TGTGCCAGCAGTTATCGTGAAGGGGGAGAGCAGTACTTC
CDR3aa: CASSYREGGEQYF

d_gene: TRBD2
len: 17
v_gene: TRBV6-5
j_gene: TRBJ2-1
abundance: NA
CDR3nt: TGTGCCAGCAGTTACGAGGGGGCTAGCGGGGGGCGCAATGAGCAGTTCTTC
CDR3aa: CASSYEGASGGRNEQFF

d_gene: NA
len: 11
v_gene: TRBV12-3/TRBV12-4
j_gene: TRBJ2-1
abundance: NA
CDR3nt: TGTGCCAGCAGTGCCTCCGGGGAGCAGTTCTTC
CDR3aa: CASSASGEQFF

d_gene: TRBD2
len: 13
v_gene: TRBV29-1
j_gene: TRBJ2-5
abundance: many
CDR3nt: TGCAGCGTTGAAGACCGGCGGGGGGAGACCCAGTACTTC
CDR3aa: CSVEDRRGETQYF